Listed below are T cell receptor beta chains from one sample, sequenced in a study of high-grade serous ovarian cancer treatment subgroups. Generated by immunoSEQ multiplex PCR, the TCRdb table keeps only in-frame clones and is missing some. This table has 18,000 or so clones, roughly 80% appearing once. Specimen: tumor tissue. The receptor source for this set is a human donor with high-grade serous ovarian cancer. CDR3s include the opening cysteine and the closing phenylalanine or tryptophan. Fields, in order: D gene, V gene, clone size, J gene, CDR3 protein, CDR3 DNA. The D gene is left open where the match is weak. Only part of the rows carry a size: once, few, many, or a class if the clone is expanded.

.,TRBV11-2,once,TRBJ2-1,CASSPSVLDEQFF,TGTGCCAGCAGCCCCAGCGTCTTGGATGAGCAGTTCTTC
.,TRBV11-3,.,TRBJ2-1,CASTSRESEQFF,TGTGCCAGCACCTCTCGTGAGAGTGAGCAGTTCTTC
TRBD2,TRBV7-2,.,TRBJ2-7,CASSYWTSGHSYEQYF,TGTGCCAGCAGCTACTGGACTAGCGGGCACTCCTACGAGCAGTACTTC
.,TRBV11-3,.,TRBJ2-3,CASSPYRTPEGNTDTQYF,TGTGCCAGCAGCCCCTATCGGACGCCCGAAGGCAACACAGATACGCAGTATTTT
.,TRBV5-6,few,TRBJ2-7,CASSLMYRGGVDNEQYF,TGTGCCAGCAGCTTGATGTACCGAGGAGGGGTCGACAACGAGCAGTACTTC
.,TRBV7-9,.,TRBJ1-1,CASSLSGNIAEAFF,TGTGCCAGCAGCTTATCTGGGAATATCGCTGAAGCTTTCTTT
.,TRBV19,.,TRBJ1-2,CATTTFPGRYGYTF,TGTGCCACAACCACCTTCCCAGGTAGGTATGGCTACACCTTC
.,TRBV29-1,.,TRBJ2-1,CSVEGGPDEQFF,TGCAGCGTTGAAGGGGGGCCAGATGAGCAGTTCTTC
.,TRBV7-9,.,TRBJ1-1,CASSLTGATEAFF,TGTGCCAGCAGCTTAACGGGGGCGACTGAAGCTTTCTTT
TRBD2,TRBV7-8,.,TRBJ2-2,CASRAAGGNTGELFF,TGTGCATCGAGGGCAGCGGGAGGGAACACCGGGGAGCTGTTTTTT
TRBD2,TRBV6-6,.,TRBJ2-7,CASSSPVAGEQYF,TGTGCCAGCAGTTCCCCTGTAGCGGGAGAGCAGTACTTC
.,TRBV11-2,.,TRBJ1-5,CASSFSQPNQPQHF,TGTGCCAGCAGCTTTAGTCAGCCCAATCAGCCCCAGCATTTT
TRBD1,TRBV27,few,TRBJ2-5,CASSPGAGGKLETQYF,TGTGCCAGCAGTCCAGGGGCAGGGGGTAAGCTAGAGACCCAGTACTTC
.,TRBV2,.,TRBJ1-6,CASSQRQTNSPLHF,TGTGCCAGCAGCCAACGACAGACCAATTCACCCCTCCACTTT
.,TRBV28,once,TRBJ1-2,CASSLRRIYGYTF,TGTGCCAGCAGTCTAAGACGGATCTATGGCTACACCTTC
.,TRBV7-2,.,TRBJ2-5,CASSSGETQYF,TGTGCCAGCAGCTCGGGGGAGACCCAGTACTTC
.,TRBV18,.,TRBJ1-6,CASSWTGSNSPLHF,TGTGCCAGCTCGTGGACTGGATCGAACTCACCCCTCCACTTT
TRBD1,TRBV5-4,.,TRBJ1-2,CASSLSGGYGYGYTF,TGTGCCAGCAGCTTGTCAGGGGGCTATGGCTATGGCTACACCTTC
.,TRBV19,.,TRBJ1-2,CASSPRRAREGAYGYTF,TGTGCCAGTAGCCCACGCCGCGCTCGGGAAGGGGCCTATGGCTACACCTTC
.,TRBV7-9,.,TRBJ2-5,CASSSRGRETQYF,TGTGCCAGCAGCTCCAGGGGTCGAGAGACCCAGTACTTC
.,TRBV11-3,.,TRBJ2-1,CASGIGGGDNEQFF,TGTGCCAGCGGCATAGGGGGGGGTGACAATGAGCAGTTCTTC
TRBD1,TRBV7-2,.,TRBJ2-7,CASKLGDRGYEQYF,TGTGCCAGCAAATTGGGGGACAGGGGGTACGAGCAGTACTTC
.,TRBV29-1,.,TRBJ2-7,CSVEGGADRYF,TGCAGCGTTGAAGGGGGGGCCGACCGGTACTTC
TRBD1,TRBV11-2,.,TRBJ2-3,CASSLGPGGDTQYF,TGTGCCAGCAGCTTAGGCCCAGGGGGAGATACGCAGTATTTT
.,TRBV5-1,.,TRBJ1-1,CASSTAVQGTEAFF,TGCGCCAGCAGCACCGCAGTCCAGGGCACTGAAGCTTTCTTT
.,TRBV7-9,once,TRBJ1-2,CASSFTGVTNYGYTF,TGTGCCAGCAGCTTTACCGGGGTTACTAACTATGGCTACACCTTC